The 17 T cell receptor beta chains presented below share a single source sample, sequenced in a study of blood T cell repertoires in COVID-19. Here immunoSEQ multiplex PCR was the method, and the copy in TCRdb shows in-frame clones only, minus some. The sample includes 450,000 to 500,000 clones, approximately 91% of them seen just once. The source material was PBMCs or T cells enriched from blood (not recorded which). These receptors came from a woman aged 55-70 years who had recovered from COVID-19.

J is TRBJ1-2 and V is TRBV9, with 11 positions matching TRBD1. The CDR3 spans 14 residues. V lost 6 bases, J lost 8 bases, and 9 bases stayed unmatched. Germline-derived CDR1 and CDR2 are SGDLS and YYNGEE. The CDR3 DNA follows: TGTGCCAGCAAGTCTGGGACAGGGGGTCGAGGCTACACCTTC. Translation gives CASKSGTGGRGYTF. Variable domain in full (rest from reference TRBV9 and TRBJ1-2): DSGVTQTPKHLITATGQRVTLRCSPRSGDLSVYWYQQSLDQGLQFLIQYYNGEERAKGNILERFSAQQFPDLHSELNLSSLELGDSALYFCASKSGTGGRGYTFGSGTRLTVV.

The chain combines TRBV5-6 with TRBJ2-1; 11 bases map to TRBD2. Germline CDR1 and CDR2: SGHDT and YYEEEE. The CDR3 is 18 amino acids. V shed 6 bases, J shed 5 bases, and the junction held 16 bases outside the gene matches. CDR3 nucleotides: TGTGCCAGCACACTCTTGATGAAGATAGCGGGGGGGAACAATGAGCAGTTCTTC. Translating it yields CASTLLMKIAGGNNEQFF.

The rearrangement joins TRBV28 to TRBJ1-4; D is unresolved. The CDR3 covers 11 residues. Germline CDR1 reads MDHEN; CDR2 reads SYDVKM. The V end was cut by 6 bases, the J end by 8 bases, with 7 bases between. CDR3 region: CASRVREKLFF. The CDR3 DNA reads TGTGCCAGCAGGGTACGGGAAAAACTGTTTTTT.

J is TRBJ2-2 and V is TRBV9; D uncertain. In germline, CDR1 is SGDLS, CDR2 YYNGEE. The V end was cut by 3 bases, the J end by 4 bases, with 10 bases between. The CDR3 covers 14 residues. CDR3 sequence: CASSASVLTGELFF. The CDR3 DNA reads as TGTGCCAGCAGCGCATCGGTCCTCACCGGGGAGCTGTTTTTT. Filled out from reference TRBV9 and TRBJ2-2, the complete variable domain reads DSGVTQTPKHLITATGQRVTLRCSPRSGDLSVYWYQQSLDQGLQFLIQYYNGEERAKGNILERFSAQQFPDLHSELNLSSLELGDSALYFCASSASVLTGELFFGEGSRLTVL.

The chain has TRBV4-1 and TRBJ1-2, with TRBD1 matching 9 bases. V gave up 2 bases and J gave up 2 bases; unmatched junction bases: 3. Germline CDR1 reads MGHRA; CDR2 reads YSYEKL. This CDR3 spans 15 amino acids. The CDR3 spells CASSQPGQGNYGYTF. The CDR3, as DNA: TGCGCCAGCAGCCAACCGGGACAGGGAAACTATGGCTACACCTTC.

The rearrangement uses TRBV6-5 and TRBJ1-6; TRBD1 agrees at 10 bases. This CDR3 has 14 amino acids. Germline V lookup: CDR1 MNHEY, CDR2 SVGAGI. V lost 6 bases, J lost 8 bases, and 4 bases stayed unmatched. For the CDR3, the DNA is TGTGCCAGCAGGGACAGGGGGGAATATTCACCCCTCCACTTT. Its translation is CASRDRGEYSPLHF.

The rearrangement joins TRBV2 to TRBJ2-7, with D possibly TRBD2 on 6 matching bases. V was shortened by 8 bases and J by 5 bases, with 13 bases between the two germline ends. Germline values: CDR1 SNHLY, CDR2 FYNNEI. The CDR3 consists of 12 residues. Written as DNA, the CDR3 is TGTGCCAGCGGGCTAGCGAGGGACGAGCAGTACGTC. Its protein product is CASGLARDEQYV.

V usage is TRBV20-1 and J usage is TRBJ1-5; D gene unclear. Trimming removed 3 bases at V and 0 bases at J, with 9 bases between. Germline loops: CDR1 DFQATT, CDR2 SNEGSKA (reference sequence). The CDR3 length is 14 residues. The CDR3 loop reads CSASLSNSNQPQHF. As DNA, the CDR3 is TGCAGTGCTAGTCTTAGTAATAGCAATCAGCCCCAGCATTTT.

This chain links TRBV19 with TRBJ1-2; perhaps TRBD1 as D (6 bases). Germline loops: CDR1 LNHDA, CDR2 SQIVND (reference sequence). Trimming took off 1 base at V and 2 bases at J, with 14 bases between the two ends. The CDR3 loop spans 16 amino acids. Written as DNA, the CDR3 is TGTGCCAGTAGTATAGTAGGGCAGGGGAAGAACTATGGCTACACCTTC. Translating it yields CASSIVGQGKNYGYTF.

The chain combines TRBV5-1 with TRBJ2-7; tentative D call: TRBD1 (5 bases). The V end was cut by 0 bases, the J end by 0 bases, with 10 bases between. The germline V gene encodes CDR1 SGHRS and CDR2 YFSETQ. The CDR3 is 15 residues long. In DNA, the CDR3 is TGCGCCAGCAGCTTGGACACAGGAAGCTCCTACGAGCAGTACTTC. Its translation is CASSLDTGSSYEQYF.

This clone showed up just once. The chain uses TRBV2 and TRBJ1-5, with D possibly matching TRBD1 (5 bases). CDR1 SNHLY and CDR2 FYNNEI come from the germline V gene. The CDR3 runs to 14 residues. V was pared by 5 bases and J by 0 bases, with 8 bases between. The CDR3 is CASSWDYSNQPQHF. The CDR3 DNA sequence: TGTGCCAGCAGTTGGGACTATAGCAATCAGCCCCAGCATTTT.

The chain has TRBV2 and TRBJ2-3, with D possibly matching TRBD2 (6 bases). Per the germline V gene, CDR1 is SNHLY and CDR2 is FYNNEI. Trimming left V 3 bases short and J 2 bases short, with 15 bases between. The CDR3 totals 16 residues. The CDR3 sequence is CASSDTPGGITDTQYF. The CDR3 DNA reads TGTGCCAGCAGTGACACCCCCGGGGGAATCACAGATACGCAGTATTTT.

The V and J genes are TRBV19 and TRBJ2-3; D not certain. Trimming took 10 bases from V and 5 from J, leaving 13 bases between them. Germline V lookup: CDR1 LNHDA, CDR2 SQIVND (reference sequence). CDR3 size: 12 residues. CDR3 DNA: TGTGCCACCCAACCTAGAGGAGATACGCAGTATTTT. Protein: CATQPRGDTQYF.

In this sample, this clone turned up once. The chain couples TRBV2 to TRBJ1-5, with a weak D call TRBD1 (6 bases). V lost 10 bases and J 7 bases, leaving 23 bases between the germline ends. Germline V gene lookup returns CDR1 SNHLY and CDR2 FYNNEI. The CDR3 loop spans 15 amino acids. CDR3 coding DNA: TGTGCCACCGCTCCGGGACACCGGACGCAACAGCCCCAGCATTTT. Residues: CATAPGHRTQQPQHF.

This chain joins TRBV4-1 and TRBJ2-3; the match to TRBD2 covers 15 bases. The CDR3 contains 19 residues. Germline V gene sequence: CDR1 MGHRA, CDR2 YSYEKL. V shed 2 bases and J 5 bases; nucleotides not matched to a gene: 11. The CDR3 spells CASSQTPGLAGGGRDTQYF. The DNA of the CDR3 is TGCGCCAGCAGCCAAACACCGGGACTAGCGGGGGGTGGGAGAGATACGCAGTATTTT.

The chain carries TRBV18 and TRBJ1-5, with 10 bases fitting TRBD1. With V trimmed by 1 base and J by 7 bases, 4 bases remained unmatched. Germline lookup yields CDR1 KGHSH and CDR2 LQKENI. The CDR3 consists of 15 residues. CDR3 protein: CASSPQGQGQQPQHF. The CDR3 DNA sequence: TGTGCCAGCTCACCACAGGGACAGGGGCAACAGCCCCAGCATTTT.

V gene TRBV12-3 or TRBV12-4 combines with J gene TRBJ2-7, with D maybe TRBD2 (5 bases). The CDR3 loop spans 13 amino acids. V was shortened by 5 bases and J by 3 bases, with 11 bases between the two germline ends. Written as DNA, the CDR3 is TGTGCCAGCAGTCCCGGGATCTACTACGAGCAGTACGTC. Translated: CASSPGIYYEQYV.